Below, 2 T cell receptor beta chains from the same sample are listed, as sequenced in a study of T cell repertoires in cytomegalovirus infection. MiXCR was run by TCRdb on the reads, yielding one entry per CDR3 protein. The repertoire holds about 900,000 distinct CDR3 sequences, with approximately 31% as singletons. Their specific antigens are unknown. This material consisted of cultured CD8+ T cells from PBMCs, taken from culture after CMV antigen stimulation. Receptors were obtained from a human donor in good health (CMV status not recorded). Some clones in this sample may be carry-over from other donors' samples.

The sample holds one count of this clonotype. The chain combines TRBV3-1 with TRBJ2-1; no definite D call. The CDR3 is 16 amino acids. The ends were cut back, 1 base at V and 8 bases at J, with 18 bases in the middle. Germline CDR1 LGHDT, CDR2 YNNKEL (reference sequence). The CDR3 nucleotides read TGTGCCAGCAGCCAAGCACGGACCCTCACCGCCGATGAGCAGTTCTTC. It translates to CASSQARTLTADEQFF.

The J gene is TRBJ2-5, the V gene TRBV6-6; tentatively, D is TRBD2 (6 bases). CDR3 length: 12 residues. In germline, CDR1 is MNHNY, CDR2 SVGAGI (reference sequence). The V gene lost 6 bases and the J gene lost 10 bases, with 15 bases spanning the gap. The CDR3 protein is CASSTETGGQYF. The CDR3 nucleotides read TGTGCCAGCAGCACGGAGACCGGGGGCCAGTACTTC.